The entry below describes one TCR beta chain. The antigen remains undetermined. This specimen comes from a study of graft-versus-host responses after intestinal transplantation. Study background: Transplants were multivisceral, liver-intestinal, or isolated intestinal. Each recipient received anti-thymocyte globulin induction, then tacrolimus and steroids for approximately three years.

The CDR3 consists of 16 residues. After removal of 5 bases from V and 2 bases from J, the junction contained 9 bases not matched to a gene. The germline V gene encodes CDR1 MNHEY and CDR2 SMNVEV (reference sequence). The method was immunoSEQ multiplex PCR; TCRdb's version includes in-frame clones alone and lacks a portion of them. The data contain 75,000 to 95,000 clones, around 93% of them singletons. Study results and limitations: Clonal ratios of graft-versus-host to host-versus-graft in allografts were high for patients exhibiting graft-donor T cell macrochimerism. With peak circulating GvH clone levels came an association with early post-transplant HvG declines.

The material sequenced was unstimulated CD8+ T cells sorted from spleen or lymph node cells, taken before intestinal transplant. The TCR sequence derives from a human donor who received an intestinal transplant. The rearrangement uses TRBV27 and TRBJ2-5; 9 nucleotides match TRBD2. DNA of the CDR3: TGTGCCAGCAGTACTAGAGCGGGGGGAGCACAAGAGACCCAGTACTTC. This gives the protein CASSTRAGGAQETQYF.